These 22 T cell receptor beta chains share one sample of origin, sequenced in a study of regulatory dendritic cells for organ transplantation. Some clones are missing from TCRdb's copy, which holds only in-frame ones; the method was immunoSEQ multiplex PCR. The table records roughly 27,000 clones, more than 65% of them present only once. The sample consisted of naive CD8+ T cells from blood. Indicated subset: CD45RA+ naive T cells. All receptors derive from a human donor in good health.

The rearrangement uses TRBV14 and TRBJ2-3; 13 nucleotides line up with TRBD2. The CDR3 covers 16 residues. Germline-derived CDR1 and CDR2 are SGHDN and FVKESK. V dropped 4 bases and J dropped 4; count of bases not matched to a gene: 5. The CDR3 is CASSLLAGGPPDTQYF. As DNA, the CDR3 is TGTGCCAGCAGCCTACTAGCGGGGGGGCCGCCAGATACGCAGTATTTT. Variable domain in full (rest from reference TRBV14 and TRBJ2-3): EAGVTQFPSHSVIEKGQTVTLRCDPISGHDNLYWYRRVMGKEIKFLLHFVKESKQDESGMPNNRFLAERTGGTYSTLKVQPAELEDSGVYFCASSLLAGGPPDTQYFGPGTRLTVL.

The chain links TRBV6-6 to TRBJ1-2; D is ambiguous. This CDR3 is 13 amino acids long. Germline V CDR1 and CDR2: MNHNY, SVGAGI (reference sequence). The ends were cut back, 4 bases at V and 0 bases at J, with 6 bases in the middle. CDR3 sequence reads: CASSSGANYGYTF. The DNA of the CDR3 is TGTGCCAGCAGTTCCGGGGCTAACTATGGCTACACCTTC.

V usage is TRBV2 and J usage is TRBJ2-7, with 8 bases matching TRBD1. Germline V gene data show CDR1 as SNHLY and CDR2 as FYNNEI. Trimming removed 9 bases from V and 5 bases from J; junction bases left unmatched: 12. This CDR3 comprises 14 residues. In DNA, the CDR3 is TGTGCCAGAAACTCCCCCGGGACAGGCCACGAGCAGTACTTC. It translates to CARNSPGTGHEQYF.

The chain links TRBV4-1 to TRBJ2-6; tentative D call: TRBD1 (6 bases). Germline loops: CDR1 MGHRA, CDR2 YSYEKL. Trimming took off 5 bases at V and 0 bases at J, with 14 bases between the two ends. This CDR3 spans 17 amino acids. In nucleotides, the CDR3 is TGCGCCAGCAGCTATCCAGGGGCCAGCTCTGGGGCCAACGTCCTGACTTTC. Translation gives CASSYPGASSGANVLTF.

V is TRBV5-1 and J is TRBJ2-3; weak D call: TRBD2 (6 bases). The CDR3 is 17 residues long. Germline CDR1 reads SGHRS; CDR2 reads YFSETQ. V was pared by 3 bases and J by 2 bases, with 19 bases between. This chain's CDR3 is CASSWGIRGKSTDTQYF. The DNA for the CDR3 is TGCGCCAGCAGCTGGGGCATTCGGGGGAAGTCCACAGATACGCAGTATTTT.

This clone was detected once. V is TRBV9 and J is TRBJ2-7, with D unclear. V was pared by 4 bases and J by 1 base, with 3 bases between. The CDR3 runs to 11 residues. From germline, CDR1 is SGDLS and CDR2 YYNGEE. CDR3 DNA sequence: TGTGCCAGCAGCCCTTCCTACGAGCAGTACTTC. Translation: CASSPSYEQYF.

Only a few counts were recorded for this clone. The genes are TRBV19 and TRBJ1-2; D may be TRBD1 (5 bases). Trimming removed 7 bases from V and 1 base from J, with 16 bases in between. There are 15 residues in the CDR3. Germline V CDR1 and CDR2: LNHDA, SQIVND (reference sequence). CDR3 nucleotides: TGTGCCAGTATCGGGGGGATGACGGATAACTATGGCTACACCTTC. This gives the protein CASIGGMTDNYGYTF.

This clone has just one count. The chain has TRBV7-9 and TRBJ2-2, with a possible D match to TRBD1 (6 bases). Between the trimmed V and J ends, which lost 4 bases and 4 bases, there was a span of 10 bases. This CDR3 has 14 residues. Looked up from germline, CDR1 is SEHNR and CDR2 is FQNEAQ (reference sequence). The CDR3 sequence: CASSSGQSTGELFF. CDR3 coding DNA: TGTGCCAGCAGCTCCGGACAGAGCACCGGGGAGCTGTTTTTT. The full variable domain, in which reference TRBV7-9 and TRBJ2-2 provide the parts outside the CDR3, is DTGVSQNPRHKITKRGQNVTFRCDPISEHNRLYWYRQTLGQGPEFLTYFQNEAQLEKSRLLSDRFSAERPKGSFSTLEIQRTEQGDSAMYLCASSSGQSTGELFFGEGSRLTVL.

The J gene is TRBJ2-3, the V gene TRBV11-2, with a possible D match to TRBD2 (7 bases). This CDR3 spans 14 amino acids. The V and J ends lost 3 bases and 6 bases respectively, with 13 bases between them. Germline V gene data show CDR1 as SGHAT and CDR2 as FQNNGV. The CDR3 coding sequence is TGTGCCAGCAGCTTGGGGGGGGGCCTGGATACGCAGTATTTT. Translation gives CASSLGGGLDTQYF.

The chain links TRBV9 to TRBJ1-2; possible D gene TRBD1, 6 bases. The length of the CDR3 is 15 residues. V lost 3 bases to trimming and J lost 6 bases, with 18 bases between them. Germline V gene lookup returns CDR1 SGDLS and CDR2 YYNGEE. CDR3 residues: CASSANPGEKNGYTF. The DNA for the CDR3 is TGTGCCAGCAGCGCAAACCCAGGGGAGAAGAATGGCTACACCTTC. Full variable domain (remainder filled in from reference TRBV9 and TRBJ1-2): DSGVTQTPKHLITATGQRVTLRCSPRSGDLSVYWYQQSLDQGLQFLIQYYNGEERAKGNILERFSAQQFPDLHSELNLSSLELGDSALYFCASSANPGEKNGYTFGSGTRLTVV.

CDR3: CASSREGGEQFF. In DNA, the CDR3 is TGCGCCAGCAGCCGGGAGGGTGGAGAGCAGTTCTTC. This sequence joins TRBV5-1 and TRBJ2-1, with 8 bases identical to TRBD2. Germline CDR1 is SGHRS and CDR2 is YFSETQ. This CDR3 contains 12 residues. J gave up 10 bases and V 4 bases, and 4 bases lay outside the gene matches.

The chain recombines TRBV14 with TRBJ1-2; a possible D gene is TRBD1 (5 bases). The germline V gene encodes CDR1 SGHDN and CDR2 FVKESK. The CDR3 sequence is 13 residues long. The V end was cut by 4 bases, the J end by 4 bases, with 10 bases between. The CDR3 DNA sequence: TGTGCCAGCAGCCCTGGGGGGAGCTATGGCTACACCTTC. The encoded protein is CASSPGGSYGYTF.

The chain joins TRBV19 to TRBJ1-5; D not certain. V gave up 5 bases and J gave up 1 base, with 15 bases separating them. From germline, CDR1 is LNHDA and CDR2 SQIVND (reference sequence). There are 16 residues in the CDR3. DNA of the CDR3: TGTGCCAGTAGTCTACCGCGGTGGGAGAGCAATCAGCCCCAGCATTTT. As protein: CASSLPRWESNQPQHF. Full variable domain (missing parts from reference TRBV19 and TRBJ1-5): DGGITQSPKYLFRKEGQNVTLSCEQNLNHDAMYWYRQDPGQGLRLIYYSQIVNDFQKGDIAEGYSVSREKKESFPLTVTSAQKNPTAFYLCASSLPRWESNQPQHFGDGTRLSIL.

This clone was detected once. This rearrangement joins TRBV21-1 to TRBJ1-6; TRBD1 is taken as the D call from the table, unchecked against the DNA. TRBV21-1 corresponds to a pseudogene. This CDR3 comprises 16 residues. This CDR3 reads CASSKDSGQGVGPLHF. In DNA, the CDR3 is TGTGCCAGCAGCAAAGATTCCGGACAGGGCGTCGGACCCCTCCACTTT.

This clone was detected once. The gene calls are TRBV29-1 and TRBJ1-2; 8 bases align to TRBD1. V was pared by 6 bases and J by 6 bases, with 15 bases of the junction left unmatched. Germline CDR1 SQVTM, CDR2 ANQGSEA. This CDR3 region has 15 residues. The CDR3 DNA sequence: TGCAGCGTCGCCAACCGGGACAGGCTTCTTCATGGCTACACCTTC. It codes for CSVANRDRLLHGYTF.

The chain links TRBV5-5 to TRBJ1-3; no reliable D call. This CDR3 has 16 amino acids. V dropped 4 bases and J dropped 0 bases, with 14 bases sitting between them. The germline CDR1 and CDR2 sequences are SGHKS and YYEKEE (reference sequence). CDR3: CASSIVQIHSGNTIYF. CDR3 bases: TGTGCCAGCAGCATCGTACAGATCCACTCTGGAAACACCATATATTTT.

The chain links TRBV11-1 to TRBJ2-1; TRBD2 aligns across 10 bases. The V segment lost 5 bases and the J segment 2 bases; nucleotides outside the gene matches: 3. The CDR3 runs 15 residues. From germline, CDR1 is SGHAT and CDR2 FQDESV (reference sequence). CDR3 in amino acids: CASSATSGPYNEQFF. The CDR3 DNA sequence: TGTGCCAGCAGCGCGACTAGCGGGCCCTACAATGAGCAGTTCTTC. Complete variable domain (other parts from reference TRBV11-1 and TRBJ2-1): EAEVAQSPRYKITEKSQAVAFWCDPISGHATLYWYRQILGQGPELLVQFQDESVVDDSQLPKDRFSAERLKGVDSTLKIQPAELGDSAMYLCASSATSGPYNEQFFGPGTRLTVL.

The chain recombines TRBV4-1 with TRBJ1-1; 9 nucleotides align to TRBD1. Losses at the gene ends were 1 base for V and 3 bases for J; bases not matched to a gene: 9. Per germline, CDR1 MGHRA and CDR2 YSYEKL. This CDR3 is built from 17 residues. Here the CDR3 reads CASSQGLGQGSDTEAFF. Here the CDR3 DNA reads TGCGCCAGCAGCCAAGGACTGGGACAGGGTAGTGACACTGAAGCTTTCTTT.

V and J are TRBV19 and TRBJ1-1; tentative D call: TRBD1 (6 bases). The CDR3 length is 12 residues. With 7 bases removed from V and 5 bases from J, the gap between germline ends came to 11 bases. The V gene's germline CDR1 is LNHDA and CDR2 SQIVND (reference sequence). CDR3 in amino acids: CASTTGLTEAFF. The CDR3 DNA reads as TGTGCCAGTACTACAGGGTTGACTGAAGCTTTCTTT.

CDR3 sequence (DNA): TGTGCCAGCAGCTTAGGCTCCGGGATGGAGCAGTACTTC. Encoded protein: CASSLGSGMEQYF. The chain couples TRBV7-8 to TRBJ2-7; a possible D gene is TRBD2 (5 bases). The germline V gene encodes CDR1 SGHVS and CDR2 FQNEAQ. The ends were cut back, 1 base at V and 7 bases at J, with 11 bases in the middle. There are 13 residues in the CDR3.

V is TRBV9 and J is TRBJ1-4, with 9 bases that match TRBD1. Germline CDR1 reads SGDLS; CDR2 reads YYNGEE. The CDR3 runs 16 residues. Trimming cost V 4 bases and J 2 bases; bases outside gene matches: 6. The CDR3: CASSIQGAKTNEKLFF. The CDR3 nucleotides read TGTGCCAGCAGCATACAGGGGGCGAAGACTAATGAAAAACTGTTTTTT.

The chain couples TRBV5-6 to TRBJ2-1; D perhaps matches TRBD2 (6 bases). V was pared by 2 bases and J by 8 bases, with 11 bases between. There are 13 residues in the CDR3. Germline CDR1 SGHDT, CDR2 YYEEEE. The CDR3 is CASSLGLKDEQFF. DNA of the CDR3: TGTGCCAGCAGCTTAGGACTAAAGGATGAGCAGTTCTTC.